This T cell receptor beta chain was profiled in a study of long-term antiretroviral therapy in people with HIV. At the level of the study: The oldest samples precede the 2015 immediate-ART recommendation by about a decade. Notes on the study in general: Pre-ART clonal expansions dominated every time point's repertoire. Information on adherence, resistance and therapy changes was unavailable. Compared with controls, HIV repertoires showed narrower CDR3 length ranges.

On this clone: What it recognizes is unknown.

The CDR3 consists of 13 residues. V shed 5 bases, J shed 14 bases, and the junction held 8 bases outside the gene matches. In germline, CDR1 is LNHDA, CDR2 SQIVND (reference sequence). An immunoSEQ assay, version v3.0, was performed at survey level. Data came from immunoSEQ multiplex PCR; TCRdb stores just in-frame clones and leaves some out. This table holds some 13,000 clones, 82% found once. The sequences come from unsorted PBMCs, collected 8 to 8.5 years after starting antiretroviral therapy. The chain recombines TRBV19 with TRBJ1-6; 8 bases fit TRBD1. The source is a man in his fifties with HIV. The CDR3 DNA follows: TGTGCCAGTAGTCCCCAGGGGGCAGATGCCCTCCACTTT. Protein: CASSPQGADALHF.